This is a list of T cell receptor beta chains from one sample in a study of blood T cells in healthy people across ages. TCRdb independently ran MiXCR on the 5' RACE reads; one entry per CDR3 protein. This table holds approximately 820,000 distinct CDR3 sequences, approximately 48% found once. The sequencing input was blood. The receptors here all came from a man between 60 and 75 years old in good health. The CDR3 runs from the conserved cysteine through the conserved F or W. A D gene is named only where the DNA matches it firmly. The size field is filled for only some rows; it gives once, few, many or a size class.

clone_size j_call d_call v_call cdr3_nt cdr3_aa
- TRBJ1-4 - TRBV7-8 TGTGCCAGCAGCTTAGCCGGCAGGAAGATTGCTAATGAAAAACTGTTTTTT CASSLAGRKIANEKLFF
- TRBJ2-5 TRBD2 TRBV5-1 TGCGCCAGCAGCTCGGAGGGTTGGGGACTAGCGTCACAGTACTTC CASSSEGWGLASQYF
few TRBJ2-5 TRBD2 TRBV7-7 TGTGCTAGCAGCTCCGGGACTAGCGTACAAGAGACCCAGTACTTC CASSSGTSVQETQYF
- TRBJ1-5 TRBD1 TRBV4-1 TGCGCCAGCAGCCAAGAACAGGGGGCGGGACAGCCCCAGCATTTT CASSQEQGAGQPQHF
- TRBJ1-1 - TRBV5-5 TGTGCCGGCAGCTTGGCCGGGGGAGTGAACACTGAAGCTTTCTTT CAGSLAGGVNTEAFF
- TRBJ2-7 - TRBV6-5 TGTGCCAGCAGCCCCAGGGATGGCGACGAGCAGTACTTC CASSPRDGDEQYF
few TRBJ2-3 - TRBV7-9 TGTGCCAGCGGGTACACAGATACGCAGTATTTT CASGYTDTQYF
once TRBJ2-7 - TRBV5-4 TGTGCCAGCAGCTTGCAACAGAGTATCTCCGAGCAGTACTTC CASSLQQSISEQYF
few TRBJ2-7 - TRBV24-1 TGTGCCACCAGTGATTCGGTATCCGAGCAGTACTTC CATSDSVSEQYF
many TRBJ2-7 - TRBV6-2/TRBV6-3 TGTGCCAGCAGTTACTGGTCCTGGACAGATTACGAGCAGTACTTC CASSYWSWTDYEQYF
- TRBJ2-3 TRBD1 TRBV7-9 TGTGCCAGCAGCTTCGAAAGGGGGCTCACAGATACGCAGTATTTT CASSFERGLTDTQYF
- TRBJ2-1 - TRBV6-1 TGTGCCAGCAGTGAAGCCATATATGAGCAGTTCTTC CASSEAIYEQFF
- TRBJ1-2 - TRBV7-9 TGTGCCAGCAGCCAGACAGTTCCTAACTATGGCTACACCTTC CASSQTVPNYGYTF
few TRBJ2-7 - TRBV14 TGTGCCAGCAGCCGAGGACGGGTAGACAGTTTTTCCTACGAGCAGTACTTC CASSRGRVDSFSYEQYF
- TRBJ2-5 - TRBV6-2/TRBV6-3 TGTGCCAGCAGTCGAGCTCAGGGTCGAGAGACCCAGTACTTC CASSRAQGRETQYF
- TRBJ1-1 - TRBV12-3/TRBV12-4 TGTGCCAGCAGTCCGGGCGGGGGGCGGTACACTGAAGCTTTCTTT CASSPGGGRYTEAFF
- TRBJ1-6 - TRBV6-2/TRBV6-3 TGTGCCAGCTTAGGGATGGAGTCACCCCTCCACTTT CASLGMESPLHF
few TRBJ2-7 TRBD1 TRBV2 TGTGCCAGCAGTGAAAGTACCTGGGACAGGGGGCCAGGGGAGCAGTACTTC CASSESTWDRGPGEQYF
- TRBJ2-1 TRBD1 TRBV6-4 TGTGCCAGCAGCGGGACAGGGGTGGATGAGCAGTTCTTC CASSGTGVDEQFF
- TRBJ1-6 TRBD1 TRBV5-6 TGTGCCAGCAGTCCCGGGACAGGGCTGTATTCACCCCTCCACTTT CASSPGTGLYSPLHF
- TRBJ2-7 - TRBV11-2 TGTGCCAGCAGCTTAAGACCCCGGGACAACTCCTACGAGCAGTACTTC CASSLRPRDNSYEQYF
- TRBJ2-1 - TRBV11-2 TGTGCCAGCAGCTTAGTCCAGCCGACGAATGAGCAGTTCTTC CASSLVQPTNEQFF
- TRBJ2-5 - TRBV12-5 TGTGCTAGTGGTTCCGGGGGGCCCACGTATGTCGGTGAGCAGTACTTC CASGSGGPTYVGEQYF
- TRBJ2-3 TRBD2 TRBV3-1 TGTGCCAGCAGCCTTAGGACTAGCGGGGCCTTGGGGGCGCAGTATTTT CASSLRTSGALGAQYF
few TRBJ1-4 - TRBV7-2 TGTGCCAGCAGCCCCGGGACAACAACTAATGAAAAACTGTTTTTT CASSPGTTTNEKLFF
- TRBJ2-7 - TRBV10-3 TGTGCCATCAGAAAAGGGACGGATGACTACGAGCAGTACTTC CAIRKGTDDYEQYF
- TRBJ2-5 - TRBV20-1 TGCAGTGCTAGACCTCGGACAGGGAGGGTTGAAGAGCAGTACTTC CSARPRTGRVEEQYF
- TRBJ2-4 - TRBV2 TGTGCCAGCCAGGCGGGGGCCGTGGCCAAAAACGTTCAGTACTTC CASQAGAVAKNVQYF
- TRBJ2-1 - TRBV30 TGTGCCTGGAGTGTCATGGCAGGGCATGGTGAGCAGTTCTTC CAWSVMAGHGEQFF
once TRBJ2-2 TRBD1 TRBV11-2 TGTGCCAGCAGCATCGACCGGACAGGGGACACCGGGGAGCTGTTTTTT CASSIDRTGDTGELFF
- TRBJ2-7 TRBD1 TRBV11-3 TGTGCCAGCAGCTTTACACAGGGGGCCTCCTACGAGCAGTACTTC CASSFTQGASYEQYF
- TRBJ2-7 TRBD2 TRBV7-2 TGTGCCAGCAGCTTACTAGCGGGGATATCCTACGAGCAGTACTTC CASSLLAGISYEQYF
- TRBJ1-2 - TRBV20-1 TGCAGTGCCGCCGCCCTGACAGTTAACTATGGCTACACCTTC CSAAALTVNYGYTF
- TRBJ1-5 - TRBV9 TGTGCCAGCAGCGTGGGTGGTTTTAGCAATCAGCCCCAGCATTTT CASSVGGFSNQPQHF
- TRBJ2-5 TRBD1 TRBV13 TGTGCCAGCAGCTCGTGGGACAGCCCCTCAACCCAAGAGACCCAGTACTTC CASSSWDSPSTQETQYF
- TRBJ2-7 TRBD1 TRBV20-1 TGCAGTGCTAGGATGCGGACAGGGCTTTTCGAGCAGTACTTC CSARMRTGLFEQYF
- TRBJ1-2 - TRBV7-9 TGTGCCAGCAGCTTGGACAGCGACTATGGCTACACCTTC CASSLDSDYGYTF
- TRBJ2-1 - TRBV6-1 TGTGCCAGCACCCTGAAGACCCTGTCGACCTACAATGAGCAGTTCTTC CASTLKTLSTYNEQFF
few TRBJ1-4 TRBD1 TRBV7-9 TGTGCCAGCAGCCCGGGACAGGATAATGAAAAACTGTTTTTT CASSPGQDNEKLFF
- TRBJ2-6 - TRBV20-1 TGCAGTGCTAGAGATCAAGGTGGCTCCGGGGCCGACGTCCTGACATTC CSARDQGGSGADVLTF
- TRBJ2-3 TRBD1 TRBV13 TGTGCCAACAGCTTAGGAGGACAGGGGGCATCAGATACGCAGTATTTT CANSLGGQGASDTQYF
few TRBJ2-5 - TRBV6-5 TGTGCCAGCAGTTACTCGTTAAGGCCCGGGACCCAAGAGACCCAGTACTTC CASSYSLRPGTQETQYF
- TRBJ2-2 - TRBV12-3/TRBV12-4 TGTGCCAGCAGTGACGAGGATATGAACACCGGGGAGCTGTTTTTT CASSDEDMNTGELFF
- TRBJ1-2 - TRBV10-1 TGCGCCAGCAGTGACTGGGGTTACGGCTACACCTTC CASSDWGYGYTF